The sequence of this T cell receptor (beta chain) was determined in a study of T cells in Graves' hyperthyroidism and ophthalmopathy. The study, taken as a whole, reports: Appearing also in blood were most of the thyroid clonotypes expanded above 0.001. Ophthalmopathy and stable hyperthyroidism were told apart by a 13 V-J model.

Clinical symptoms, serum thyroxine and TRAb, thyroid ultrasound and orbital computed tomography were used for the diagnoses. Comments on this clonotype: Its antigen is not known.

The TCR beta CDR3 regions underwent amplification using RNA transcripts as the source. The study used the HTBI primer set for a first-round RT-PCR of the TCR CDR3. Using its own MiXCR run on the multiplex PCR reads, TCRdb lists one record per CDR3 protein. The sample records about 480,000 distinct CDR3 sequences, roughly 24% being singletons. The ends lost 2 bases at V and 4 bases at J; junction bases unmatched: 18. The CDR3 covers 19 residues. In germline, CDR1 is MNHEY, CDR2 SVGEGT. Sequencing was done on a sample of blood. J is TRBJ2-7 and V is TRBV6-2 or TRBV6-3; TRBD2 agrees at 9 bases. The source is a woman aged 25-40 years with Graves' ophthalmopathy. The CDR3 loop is CASSYGRGRALQIPYEQYF. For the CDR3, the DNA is TGTGCCAGCAGTTACGGACGCGGGAGGGCCCTCCAAATCCCGTACGAGCAGTACTTC.